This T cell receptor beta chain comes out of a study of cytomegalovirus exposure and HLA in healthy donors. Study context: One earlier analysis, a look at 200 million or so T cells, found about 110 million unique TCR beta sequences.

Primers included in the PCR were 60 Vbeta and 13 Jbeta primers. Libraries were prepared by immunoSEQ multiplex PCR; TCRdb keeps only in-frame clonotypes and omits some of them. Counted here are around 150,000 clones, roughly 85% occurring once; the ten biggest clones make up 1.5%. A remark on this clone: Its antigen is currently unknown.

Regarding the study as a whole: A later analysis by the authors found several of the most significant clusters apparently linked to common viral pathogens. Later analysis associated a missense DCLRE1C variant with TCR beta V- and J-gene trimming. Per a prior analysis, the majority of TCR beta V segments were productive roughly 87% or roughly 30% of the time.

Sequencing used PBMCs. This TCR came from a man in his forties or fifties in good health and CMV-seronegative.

CDR3 residues: CASSQDARNEKLFF. The DNA for the CDR3 is TGCGCCAGCAGCCAAGATGCGAGGAATGAAAAACTGTTTTTT. This chain connects TRBV4-3 to TRBJ1-4; D remains ambiguous. The V gene's germline CDR1 is LGHNA and CDR2 YSLEER. V was trimmed by 0 bases and J by 5 bases, leaving 7 bases between them. The CDR3 covers 14 residues.